This T cell receptor (beta chain) was recovered during a study of blood T cell repertoires in COVID-19. For the study at large: Nucleic acid was either cDNA or gDNA, and it came from T cells, B-cell-depleted T cells, or PBMCs.

V lost 1 base to trimming and J lost 2 bases, with 14 bases between them. The CDR3 has 16 amino acids. CDR1 and CDR2 from the germline V gene are SGHAT and FQNNGV. Methods used by the authors: Researchers report that nucleated cell counts were estimated from reference gene primer amplification. The table came from immunoSEQ multiplex PCR; TCRdb's copy has only in-frame clones and leaves some out. The DNA gave D and trimming, while V, J and clone size come from that table. The repertoire consists of about 200,000 clones, with 89% occurring once and the leading ten covering 6.5% to 9%. Participants, roughly 18 to 89 years old, spanned approximately 25 US areas. The recovered donors of Cohort 3 showed two negative PCRs, clearance, or symptom resolution.

The TCR originated in a woman aged 18-30 years who had recovered from COVID-19. The chain joins TRBV11-2 to TRBJ1-2, with D perhaps TRBD1 (5 bases). Sequences were obtained from PBMCs or T cells enriched from blood (not recorded which). In DNA, the CDR3 is TGTGCCAGCAGCTTAGGTAGGGGTGACAGAAACTATGGCTACACCTTC. It is translated as CASSLGRGDRNYGYTF.